This entry describes one T cell receptor beta chain. This sample was included in a study of blood T cell repertoires in COVID-19. Study in general: Material from acute and convalescent COVID-19 was sourced from the United States, Italy and Spain. PBMCs, B-cell-depleted T cells, or T cells were the source of the cDNA or gDNA that made up the material.

The CDR3 is 17 residues long. Germline V gives CDR1 LNHDA, CDR2 SQIVND (reference sequence). V dropped 5 bases and J dropped 0; count of bases not matched to a gene: 4. Original methodology: Estimation of nucleated cell counts was performed using reference gene primer amplification. The data were produced by immunoSEQ multiplex PCR, yet TCRdb's version contains in-frame clones alone and is incomplete. The DNA was the basis for D and trimming; V, J and clone size are from that table. This sample carries fewer than 150,000 clones, 75% to 90% of them seen once, and the ten largest clones take roughly 8.2%.

This TCR derives from a human donor in a cohort sampled during active COVID-19. This chain links TRBV19 with TRBJ2-3, with TRBD2 matching 14 bases. Sequenced: peripheral blood. The CDR3 loop reads CASSARLAGGSTDTQYF. Written as DNA, the CDR3 is TGTGCCAGTAGTGCCCGACTAGCGGGAGGGAGCACAGATACGCAGTATTTT.